Here is one TCR beta chain with its context. Its antigen is currently unknown. These data come from a study of T cell responses to AZD1222 COVID-19 vaccine. Measured with immunoSEQ multiplex PCR; TCRdb has only the in-frame clones, and not every one. The sample has roughly 150,000 clones; more than 85% are singletons. The CDR3 is 15 amino acids. V was cut by 3 bases and J by 0 bases, with 12 bases left in between. Germline CDR1 SGHDT, CDR2 YYEEEE. Study-level findings and limits: Compared with day 0, the breadth and depth of the Spike-specific TCR repertoire rose significantly after two doses of AZD1222.

This chain joins TRBV5-6 and TRBJ1-2; D is possibly TRBD1 (5 bases). The TCR was taken from an adult in good health. The source was peripheral blood, collected on day 0 of AZD1222 vaccination. The CDR3 bases are TGTGCCAGCAGCTCCCTGGGGGGGACTAACTATGGCTACACCTTC. Translating gives CASSSLGGTNYGYTF.